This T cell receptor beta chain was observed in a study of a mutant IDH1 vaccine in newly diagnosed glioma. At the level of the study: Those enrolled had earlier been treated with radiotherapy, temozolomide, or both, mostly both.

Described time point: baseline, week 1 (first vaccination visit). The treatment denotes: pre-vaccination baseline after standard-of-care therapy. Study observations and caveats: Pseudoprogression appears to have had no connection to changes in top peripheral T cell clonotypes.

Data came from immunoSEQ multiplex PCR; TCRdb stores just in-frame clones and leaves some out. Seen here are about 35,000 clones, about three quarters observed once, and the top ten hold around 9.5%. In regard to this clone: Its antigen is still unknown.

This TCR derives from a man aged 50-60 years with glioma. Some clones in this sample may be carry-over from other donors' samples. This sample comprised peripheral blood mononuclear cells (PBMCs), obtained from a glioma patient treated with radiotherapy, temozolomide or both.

The CDR3 sequence: CATSRGGALPQYF. In DNA form, the CDR3 reads TGTGCCACCAGCAGGGGGGGGGCGCTCCCGCAGTATTTT. The chain uses TRBV15 and TRBJ2-3, with a weak D call TRBD2 (7 bases). This CDR3 has 13 amino acids. V was trimmed by 3 bases and J by 10 bases, leaving 14 bases between them. The germline V gene has CDR1 LNHNV and CDR2 YYDKDF (reference sequence).